This entry is about one TCR beta chain. Its antigen is as yet unknown. V trimming: 5 bases; J trimming: 4 bases; junction bases outside the gene matches: 2. The CDR3 length is 13 residues. CDR1 and CDR2 from the germline V gene are MNHEY and SVGAGI. This sample was taken from a study of T cell repertoires in cytomegalovirus infection. For the study at large: Well-studied HLA-B-restricted epitopes and recently identified HLA-C-restricted epitopes of CMV were both used in the study. Public TCR beta signature analysis indicated the presence of both CMV infection and matching HLA type. Study findings and constraints: There were HLA-C-restricted CMV-specific TCR beta clonotypes dominating the ex vivo response.

In TCRdb, the reads were re-called with MiXCR into one record per CDR3 protein. Of about 340,000 distinct CDR3 sequences detected, about 29% appear once; the ten largest clones hold around 20%. The clonotype was recovered from a human donor in good health (CMV status not recorded). Some clones in this sample may be carry-over from other donors' samples. V is TRBV6-5 and J is TRBJ1-3, with 7 nucleotides matching TRBD1. The material sequenced was cultured PBMCs, taken from culture after CMV antigen stimulation. The DNA for the CDR3 is TGTGCCAGCAGTCCAGGGGGAGGAAACACCATATATTTT. Its protein product is CASSPGGGNTIYF.